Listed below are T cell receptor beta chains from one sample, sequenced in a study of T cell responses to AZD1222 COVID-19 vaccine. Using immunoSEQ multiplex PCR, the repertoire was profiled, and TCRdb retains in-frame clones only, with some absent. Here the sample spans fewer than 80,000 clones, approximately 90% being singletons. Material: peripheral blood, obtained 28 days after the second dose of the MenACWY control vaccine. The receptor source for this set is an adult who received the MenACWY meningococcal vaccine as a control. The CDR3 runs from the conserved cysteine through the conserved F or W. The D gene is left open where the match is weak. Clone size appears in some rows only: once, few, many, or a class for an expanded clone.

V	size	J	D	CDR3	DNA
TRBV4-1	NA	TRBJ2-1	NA	CASSLTGTTTYNEQFF	TGCGCCAGCAGCCTAACCGGGACCACCACCTACAATGAGCAGTTCTTC
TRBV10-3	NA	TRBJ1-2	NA	CAASTGLGYGYTF	TGTGCCGCCTCGACGGGGCTCGGCTATGGCTACACCTTC
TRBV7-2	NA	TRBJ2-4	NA	CASSLVGGSNIQYF	TGTGCCAGCAGCTTAGTCGGAGGATCAAACATTCAGTACTTC
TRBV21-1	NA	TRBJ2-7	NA	CARKKLAGAGIVYEQYF	TGTGCCAGGAAAAAGCTAGCGGGGGCGGGCATCGTATACGAGCAGTACTTC
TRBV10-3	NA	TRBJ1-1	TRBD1	CATHGTGTGAEAFF	TGTGCCACTCATGGGACAGGGACGGGGGCTGAAGCTTTCTTT
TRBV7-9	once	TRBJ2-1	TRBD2	CASSLPAGGTNEQFF	TGTGCCAGCAGCTTACCGGCGGGGGGTACGAATGAGCAGTTCTTC
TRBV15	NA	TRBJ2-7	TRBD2	CATSRDSRLAGGSYEQYF	TGTGCCACCAGCAGAGATTCAAGACTAGCGGGGGGATCCTACGAGCAGTACTTC
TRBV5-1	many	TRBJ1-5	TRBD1	CASSLTGQGGQPQHF	TGCGCCAGCAGCTTGACTGGACAGGGTGGACAGCCCCAGCATTTT
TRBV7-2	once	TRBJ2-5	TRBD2	CASSSGGGRETQYF	TGTGCCAGCAGCTCCGGGGGGGGGCGCGAGACCCAGTACTTC
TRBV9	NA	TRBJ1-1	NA	CASSLGRGGGNTEAFF	TGTGCCAGCAGCCTTGGACGGGGTGGGGGTAACACTGAAGCTTTCTTT
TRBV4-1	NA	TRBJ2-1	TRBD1	CASSQDPRDSGHHEQFF	TGCGCCAGCAGCCAAGACCCCCGGGACAGCGGCCACCATGAGCAGTTCTTC
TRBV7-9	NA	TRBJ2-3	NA	CASSLGAGPTDTQYF	TGTGCCAGCAGCTTAGGAGCGGGCCCCACAGATACGCAGTATTTT
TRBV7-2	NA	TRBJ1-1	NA	CASSFGGAGSEAFF	TGTGCCAGCAGCTTCGGGGGCGCGGGATCTGAAGCTTTCTTT
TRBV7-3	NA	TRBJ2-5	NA	CASSTRAQETQYF	TGTGCCAGCAGCACTAGGGCCCAAGAGACCCAGTACTTC
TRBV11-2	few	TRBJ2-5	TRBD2	CASSLTIPSGAKETQYF	TGTGCCAGCAGCTTAACAATCCCTAGCGGGGCAAAAGAGACCCAGTACTTC
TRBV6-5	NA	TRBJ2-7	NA	CATRGGTREQYF	TGTGCCACCAGAGGGGGGACGAGGGAGCAGTACTTC
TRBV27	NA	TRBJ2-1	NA	CASSSDTGRDGNEQFF	TGTGCCAGCAGCTCTGATACAGGGAGGGACGGCAATGAGCAGTTCTTC